This TCR beta chain was documented in a study of OX40 agonist ivuxolimab in advanced cancers. Overall study context: Antecedent anti-PD-1, anti-PD-L1 or anti-CTLA-4 therapy was permissible, with about 40% having received some. Study outcomes and limitations: In the expanded peripheral T cells, antigen specificity was never determined.

CDR3 length equals 12 residues. Trimming stripped 2 bases from V and 3 bases from J, with 6 bases between. The germline gives CDR1 SGHDT, CDR2 YYEEEE. Note on this clone: No antigen is known for it.

Measured with immunoSEQ multiplex PCR; TCRdb has only the in-frame clones, and not every one. In the table there are about 20,000 clones, around 80% of which are singletons. The receptor comes from an adult with an advanced solid tumor such as melanoma, head and neck, liver or kidney cancer. V and J are TRBV5-6 and TRBJ2-7; D unclear. Sequencing was performed on CD4+ or CD8+ T cells sorted from blood, taken in a trial of the OX40 agonist ivuxolimab. CDR3 loop: CASSFEGYEQYF. The CDR3 coding sequence is TGTGCCAGCAGCTTCGAAGGCTACGAGCAGTACTTC.